The TCR beta chain under discussion was sequenced for a study of neurological immune-mediated disorders. One entry per CDR3 protein results from TCRdb running MiXCR on the 5' RACE reads. The repertoire has around 40,000 distinct CDR3 sequences, 6.5% to 8.5% of them found once; the top ten carry approximately 5.4%. Trimming at V came to 6 bases and at J to 1 base, leaving 4 bases not matched to a gene. CDR1 DFQATT and CDR2 SNEGSKA come from the germline V gene (reference sequence). This CDR3 is 13 amino acids long. This clonotype has ten or more counts. This TCR derives from a man in his forties or fifties in good health. The chain employs TRBV20-1 and TRBJ1-1, with 8 bases fitting TRBD1. The sample comprised CD4+ T cells from blood. Here the CDR3 DNA reads TGCAGTGCACCCGGGACAGGGAACACTGAAGCTTTCTTT. Its translation: CSAPGTGNTEAFF.